Detailed here is one T cell receptor (beta chain). Its antigen is unidentified. Clones were sequenced by immunoSEQ multiplex PCR, and TCRdb holds only the in-frame ones, with some missing. The sample contains about 110,000 clones, roughly 87% of which appear only once. The sample originates from a study of T cell responses to AZD1222 COVID-19 vaccine. Study-level points and caveats: All repertoire sampling was performed exclusively after the peak T cell response. Among vaccine-associated CD4 TCRs, coverage spanned spike, with dominance at 160-218 and 743-854. Seropositive AZD1222 recipients at baseline numbered only 5 or 6.

CDR3 length: 15 residues. Trimming pared 2 bases from V and 5 bases from J, leaving 10 bases between. Germline CDR1 SGHAT, CDR2 FQDESV (reference sequence). Sequencing used peripheral blood, obtained 28 days after the second AZD1222 dose. The V gene is TRBV11-1, the J gene TRBJ1-6; no clear D. This TCR derives from an adult who received the AZD1222 COVID-19 vaccine. This CDR3 is CASSLTVRDNSPLHF. The CDR3 DNA reads as TGTGCCAGCAGCTTAACAGTCCGGGATAATTCACCCCTCCACTTT.